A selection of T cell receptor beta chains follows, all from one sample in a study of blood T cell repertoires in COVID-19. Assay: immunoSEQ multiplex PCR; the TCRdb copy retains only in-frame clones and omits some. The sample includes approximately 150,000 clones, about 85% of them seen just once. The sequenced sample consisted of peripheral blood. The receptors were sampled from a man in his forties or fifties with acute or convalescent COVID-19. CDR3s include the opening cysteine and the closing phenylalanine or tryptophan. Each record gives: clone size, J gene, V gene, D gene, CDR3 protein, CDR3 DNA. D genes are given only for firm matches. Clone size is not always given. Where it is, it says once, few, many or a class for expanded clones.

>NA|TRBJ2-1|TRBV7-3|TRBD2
CASSVVAGGYNEQFF
TGTGCCAGCAGCGTAGTAGCGGGGGGTTACAATGAGCAGTTCTTC
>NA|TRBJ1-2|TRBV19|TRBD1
CASSITGDRGFYGYTF
TGTGCCAGTAGTATCACCGGGGACAGGGGGTTTTATGGCTACACCTTC
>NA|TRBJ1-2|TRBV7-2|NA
CASSPSSGIARYYGYTF
TGTGCCAGCAGCCCCTCTTCGGGGATAGCCCGATACTATGGCTACACCTTC
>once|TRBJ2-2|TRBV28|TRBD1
CASSSPSGTGGSGELFF
TGTGCCAGCAGTTCGCCCTCCGGGACAGGGGGGTCCGGGGAGCTGTTTTTT
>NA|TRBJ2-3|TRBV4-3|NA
CASSQDLGAKGRDTQYF
TGCGCCAGCAGCCAAGATCTGGGGGCTAAGGGTCGAGATACGCAGTATTTT
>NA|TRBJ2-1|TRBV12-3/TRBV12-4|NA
CASSRDNGDEQFF
TGTGCCAGCAGCCGGGACAATGGCGATGAGCAGTTCTTC
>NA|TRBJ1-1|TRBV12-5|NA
CASGLFRDRPNTEAFF
TGTGCTAGTGGTTTGTTCCGAGACAGGCCGAACACTGAAGCTTTCTTT
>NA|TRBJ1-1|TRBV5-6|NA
CASSLAPDRNTEAFF
TGTGCCAGCAGCTTGGCCCCAGACAGGAACACTGAAGCTTTCTTT
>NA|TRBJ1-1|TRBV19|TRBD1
CASRAGQTMTEAFF
TGTGCCAGTAGGGCGGGACAGACGATGACTGAAGCTTTCTTT
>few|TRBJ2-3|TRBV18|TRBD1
CASSGQGATDTQYF
TGTGCCAGCTCAGGACAGGGGGCCACAGATACGCAGTATTTT
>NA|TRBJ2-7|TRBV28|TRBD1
CASSLLDRGTEQYF
TGTGCCAGCAGTTTATTGGACAGGGGTACCGAGCAGTACTTC
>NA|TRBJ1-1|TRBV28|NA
CASRPTAWSGAFF
TGTGCCAGCAGGCCTACCGCCTGGTCCGGAGCTTTCTTT
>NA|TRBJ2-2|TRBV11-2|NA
CASSARRGNTGELFF
TGTGCCAGCAGCGCCAGACGGGGGAACACCGGGGAGCTGTTTTTT
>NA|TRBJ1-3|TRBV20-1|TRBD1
CSASSRTGPGNTIYF
TGCAGTGCTAGTTCGAGGACAGGGCCTGGAAACACCATATATTTT
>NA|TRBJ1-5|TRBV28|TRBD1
CASSQGTGGRNQPQHF
TGTGCCAGCAGTCAGGGGACAGGGGGCAGGAATCAGCCCCAGCATTTT
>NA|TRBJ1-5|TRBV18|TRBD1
CASSPKGQGKGSNQPQHF
TGTGCCAGCTCACCAAAGGGACAGGGGAAGGGTAGCAATCAGCCCCAGCATTTT
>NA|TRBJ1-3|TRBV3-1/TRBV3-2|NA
CASSHSGSGNTIYF
TGTGCCAGCAGCCACTCGGGTTCTGGAAACACCATATATTTT
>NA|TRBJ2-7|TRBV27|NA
CASSLGSGEFYEQYF
TGTGCCAGCAGTTTAGGCTCGGGAGAATTCTACGAGCAGTACTTC
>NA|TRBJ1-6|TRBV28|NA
CACRTVYNSPLHF
TGTGCCTGCCGCACAGTCTATAATTCACCCCTCCACTTT
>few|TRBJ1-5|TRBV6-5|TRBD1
CASSPRGHQPQHF
TGTGCCAGCAGCCCCAGGGGGCATCAGCCCCAGCATTTT
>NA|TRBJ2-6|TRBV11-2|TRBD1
CASSQGQGMSSGANVLTF
TGTGCCAGCAGCCAGGGACAGGGGATGAGCTCTGGGGCCAACGTCCTGACTTTC
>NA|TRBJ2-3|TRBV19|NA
CASTSRGLLTDTQYF
TGTGCCAGTACCTCGCGGGGACTCCTCACAGATACGCAGTATTTT
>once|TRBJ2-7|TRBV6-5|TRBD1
CASSWTGGSYEQYF
TGTGCCAGCAGTTGGACAGGGGGCTCCTACGAGCAGTACTTC
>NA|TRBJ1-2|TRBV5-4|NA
CASSPGVSSYGYTF
TGTGCCAGCAGCCCGGGAGTAAGTTCTTACGGCTACACCTTC
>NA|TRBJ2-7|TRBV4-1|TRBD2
CASSQDRSGASYEQYF
TGCGCCAGCAGCCAAGATAGGAGCGGGGCCTCCTACGAGCAGTACTTC
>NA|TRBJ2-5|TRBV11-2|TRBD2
CASSWGTSSGEETQYF
TGTGCCAGCAGCTGGGGTACGAGTAGCGGGGAAGAGACCCAGTACTTC
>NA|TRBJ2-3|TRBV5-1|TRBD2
CASSLAGSGVTGDTQYF
TGCGCCAGCAGCTTGGCCGGTAGCGGGGTAACGGGAGATACGCAGTATTTT
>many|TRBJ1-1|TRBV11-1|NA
CASSPKDRRTEAFF
TGTGCCAGCAGCCCTAAAGACAGGCGGACTGAAGCTTTCTTT
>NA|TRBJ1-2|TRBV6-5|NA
CASRQPPTGGYTF
TGTGCCAGCAGACAACCCCCCACGGGAGGCTACACCTTC
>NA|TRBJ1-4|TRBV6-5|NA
CASKRPFANEKLFF
TGTGCCAGCAAGAGGCCCTTTGCTAATGAAAAACTGTTTTTT
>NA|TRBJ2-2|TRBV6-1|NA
CASSERTGELFF
TGTGCCAGCAGTGAGCGCACCGGGGAGCTGTTTTTT
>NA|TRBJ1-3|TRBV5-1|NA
CASSTDTTSSGNTIYF
TGCGCCAGCAGCACGGACACGACCAGCTCTGGAAACACCATATATTTT
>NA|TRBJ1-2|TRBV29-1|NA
CSVGAVNYGYTF
TGCAGCGTGGGGGCCGTGAACTATGGCTACACCTTC
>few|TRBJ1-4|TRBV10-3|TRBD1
CAIRDRGNEKLFF
TGTGCCATCCGCGACAGGGGAAATGAAAAACTGTTTTTT
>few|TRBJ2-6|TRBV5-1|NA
CASRPTASGANVLTF
TGCGCCAGCAGACCAACAGCCTCTGGGGCCAACGTCCTGACTTTC
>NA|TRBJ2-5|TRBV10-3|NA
CAISVDWRETQYF
TGTGCCATCAGTGTTGACTGGAGGGAGACCCAGTACTTC
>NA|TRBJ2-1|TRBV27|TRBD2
CASSRLAGRLDEQFF
TGTGCCAGCAGTCGACTAGCGGGGAGGCTGGATGAGCAGTTCTTC
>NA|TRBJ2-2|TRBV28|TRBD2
CASSPTSPTGELFF
TGTGCCAGCAGCCCGACTAGCCCCACCGGGGAGCTGTTTTTT
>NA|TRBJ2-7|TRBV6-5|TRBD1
CASSRQGVDEQYF
TGTGCCAGCAGTCGACAGGGAGTAGACGAGCAGTACTTC
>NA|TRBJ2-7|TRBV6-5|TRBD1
CASRSWDSSYEQYF
TGTGCCAGCAGGTCTTGGGACAGCTCCTACGAGCAGTACTTC
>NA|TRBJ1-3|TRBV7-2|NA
CASSSTAAGNTIYF
TGTGCCAGCAGTTCCACAGCGGCTGGAAACACCATATATTTT
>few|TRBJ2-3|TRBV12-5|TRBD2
CASGRGLAGGPNTDTQYF
TGTGCTAGTGGCCGGGGACTAGCGGGGGGGCCTAACACAGATACGCAGTATTTT
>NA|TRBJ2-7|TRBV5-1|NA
CASSRPEGPREEQYF
TGCGCCAGCAGTCGGCCGGAGGGTCCGAGGGAAGAGCAGTACTTC
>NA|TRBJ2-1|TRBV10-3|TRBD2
CAISEYPLASGGGEQFF
TGTGCCATCAGTGAGTACCCCCTGGCTAGCGGGGGAGGTGAGCAGTTCTTC
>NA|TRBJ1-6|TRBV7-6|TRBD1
CASGTRQGESPLHF
TGTGCCAGCGGAACCAGACAGGGAGAATCACCCCTCCACTTT
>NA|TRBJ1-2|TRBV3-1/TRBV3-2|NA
CASSQVTRSAGYTF
TGTGCCAGCAGCCAAGTAACAAGATCTGCCGGCTACACCTTC
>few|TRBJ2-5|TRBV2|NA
CASSDVSQETQYF
TGTGCCAGCAGTGACGTTAGCCAAGAGACCCAGTACTTC
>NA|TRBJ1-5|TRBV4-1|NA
CASSQGHPDQPQHF
TGCGCCAGCAGCCAAGGACACCCAGATCAGCCCCAGCATTTT
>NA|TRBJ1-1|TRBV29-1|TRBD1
CSDDRGAHTEAFF
TGCAGCGACGACAGGGGGGCTCACACTGAAGCTTTCTTT
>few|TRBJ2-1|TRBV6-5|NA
CASSRAEYNEQFF
TGTGCCAGCAGTCGAGCGGAATACAATGAGCAGTTCTTC
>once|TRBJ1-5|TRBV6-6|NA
CASRQGQNHQPQHF
TGTGCCAGCAGACAAGGACAGAACCATCAGCCCCAGCATTTT
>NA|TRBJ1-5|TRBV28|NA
CASSPGNNQPQHF
TGTGCCAGCAGCCCAGGGAACAATCAGCCCCAGCATTTT
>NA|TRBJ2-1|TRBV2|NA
CASSDVGQGGYEQFF
TGTGCCAGCAGTGATGTAGGGCAGGGGGGATATGAGCAGTTCTTC
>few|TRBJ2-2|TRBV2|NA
CASSELPLNTGELFF
TGTGCCAGCAGTGAACTACCCTTGAACACCGGGGAGCTGTTTTTT